The T cell receptor beta chain under discussion was sequenced for a study of early T cells in non-severe SARS-CoV-2 infection. The wider study: The study sequenced bulk RNA from unsorted whole blood, with chains unpaired.

This clonotype appeared a few times. Between the trimmed V and J ends, which lost 1 base and 5 bases, there was a span of 17 bases. The CDR3 totals 16 residues. Germline CDR1 and CDR2: SGHNT and YYREEE (reference sequence). Using its own MiXCR run on the 5' RACE reads, TCRdb lists one record per CDR3 protein. The sample shows roughly 56,000 distinct CDR3 sequences, approximately 9% of them seen only once. The material sequenced was whole blood. The receptor was isolated from an adult who was a healthcare worker with PCR-confirmed SARS-CoV-2 infection or an uninfected control (not recorded which). This chain uses TRBV5-4 with TRBJ2-3; no firm D call. CDR3 nucleotide sequence: TGTGCCAGCAGCTTGATCGTTCTGGCAGGTGAAGATACGCAGTATTTT. Translated, it gives CASSLIVLAGEDTQYF.